The 26 T cell receptor beta chains in this list originate from one sample, sequenced in a study of blood T cell repertoires in COVID-19. The data were produced by immunoSEQ multiplex PCR, yet TCRdb's version contains in-frame clones alone and is incomplete. Here the sample spans roughly 140,000 clones, 84% being singletons. Sequenced sample: PBMCs or T cells enriched from blood (not recorded which). The receptors were gathered from a man aged 50-60 years in a cohort exposed to, infected with or recovered from COVID-19 (not recorded which).

V is TRBV5-6 and J is TRBJ2-7; D might be TRBD2 (5 bases). The CDR3 spans 13 residues. Germline V lookup: CDR1 SGHDT, CDR2 YYEEEE. The V gene lost 0 bases and the J gene lost 6 bases, with 10 bases spanning the gap. The CDR3 here is CASSLGEQLEQYF. CDR3 coding DNA: TGTGCCAGCAGCTTGGGGGAGCAGCTCGAGCAGTACTTC. Based on the CDR3 plus reference TRBV5-6 and TRBJ2-7, the full variable domain is DAGVTQSPTHLIKTRGQQVTLRCSPKSGHDTVSWYQQALGQGPQFIFQYYEEEERQRGNFPDRFSGHQFPNYSSELNVNALLLGDSALYLCASSLGEQLEQYFGPGTRLTVT.

V gene TRBV7-9 combines with J gene TRBJ2-7; a weak D match, TRBD1 (6 bases). V was pared by 5 bases and J by 5 bases, with 13 bases between. The CDR3 has 13 residues. Germline V CDR1 and CDR2: SEHNR, FQNEAQ (reference sequence). The CDR3 DNA reads TGTGCCAGCAGCCCCAGGGGAAGGAACGAGCAGTACTTC. Translation: CASSPRGRNEQYF.

The CDR3 loop reads CASGGTSYNEQFF. The CDR3 DNA follows: TGTGCCAGCGGGGGGACCTCCTACAATGAGCAGTTCTTC. The V call is TRBV27, the J call TRBJ2-1, with D maybe TRBD2 (6 bases). Germline V gives CDR1 MNHEY, CDR2 SMNVEV (reference sequence). V lost 8 bases, J lost 0 bases, and 8 bases lay in between. This CDR3 is built from 13 residues.

The rearrangement uses TRBV18 and TRBJ1-4; 8 nucleotides agree with TRBD1. The germline gives CDR1 KGHSH, CDR2 LQKENI. The trim removed 4 bases at V and 8 bases at J, leaving 9 bases unmatched. The CDR3 contains 15 residues. CDR3: CASSLTGGIREKLFF. The CDR3 DNA reads as TGTGCCAGCTCACTTACAGGGGGGATTCGAGAAAAACTGTTTTTT.

The CDR3 region has the DNA TGTGCCAGCAGTGAAGTCAGGGGCGGCTACACCTTC. Amino acids: CASSEVRGGYTF. The chain is built from TRBV2 and TRBJ1-2; D possibly corresponds to TRBD1 (6 bases). The germline gives CDR1 SNHLY, CDR2 FYNNEI. V was clipped by 1 base and J by 8 bases, with 8 bases between them. The CDR3 length is 12 residues. The full variable domain, with the rest looked up from reference TRBV2 and TRBJ1-2, is EPEVTQTPSHQVTQMGQEVILRCVPISNHLYFYWYRQILGQKVEFLVSFYNNEISEKSEIFDDQFSVERPDGSNFTLKIRSTKLEDSAMYFCASSEVRGGYTFGSGTRLTVV.

This clone turned up a few times. The junction does not match germline at one end; this may be a read error. The rearrangement links TRBV5-1 to TRBJ1-1; no definite D call. This CDR3 has 15 residues. The germline V gene has CDR1 SGHRS and CDR2 YFSETQ. This CDR3 is CASSLVGRMNAEAFF. The CDR3 DNA is TGCGCCAGCAGCTTGGTCGGCAGGATGAACGCTGAAGCTTTCTTT.

This sequence joins TRBV28 and TRBJ1-1, with D possibly TRBD1 on 5 matching bases. The germline V gene has CDR1 MDHEN and CDR2 SYDVKM. Trimming took 5 bases from V and 1 from J, leaving 8 bases between them. This CDR3 region has 13 residues. The CDR3 DNA reads as TGTGCCAGCAGTAGGACACGGAACACTGAAGCTTTCTTT. Its protein product is CASSRTRNTEAFF.

This chain connects TRBV7-2 to TRBJ2-3, with TRBD2 identical over 11 bases. Trimming took 1 base from V and 7 from J; bases not matched to a gene: 1. Germline V gives CDR1 SGHTA, CDR2 FQGNSA. This CDR3 has 14 residues. The CDR3 sequence: CASSLGTSGHTQYF. The CDR3 DNA sequence: TGTGCCAGCAGCTTAGGGACTAGCGGGCATACGCAGTATTTT.

The gene calls are TRBV30 and TRBJ1-5; no definite D call. The germline CDR1 and CDR2 sequences are GTSNPN and SVGIG (reference sequence). The CDR3 totals 17 residues. V dropped 4 bases and J dropped 0 bases, with 19 bases sitting between them. The chain's CDR3 is CAWTSPGAHYSNQPQHF. CDR3 bases: TGTGCCTGGACTTCCCCGGGAGCCCATTATAGCAATCAGCCCCAGCATTTT.

This chain connects TRBV5-5 to TRBJ2-7; 7 bases align to TRBD1. The germline V gene encodes CDR1 SGHKS and CDR2 YYEKEE (reference sequence). J gave up 6 bases and V 0 bases, and 12 bases lay outside the gene matches. This CDR3 comprises 16 residues. CDR3 coding DNA: TGTGCCAGCAGCTTGGTCGTCCTAGGGGGCGCGGGCGAGCAGTACTTC. Translated: CASSLVVLGGAGEQYF.

The rearrangement joins TRBV4-3 to TRBJ1-1; TRBD1 aligns across 10 bases. Germline CDR1 LGHNA, CDR2 YSLEER. The V and J ends lost 0 bases and 3 bases, in that order; junction bases with no gene match: 4. The CDR3 runs 16 residues. CDR3 residues: CASSQDIGTGDTEAFF. CDR3 nucleotides: TGCGCCAGCAGCCAAGACATCGGGACAGGGGACACTGAAGCTTTCTTT.

This chain uses TRBV7-7 with TRBJ2-1; D ambiguous. This CDR3 comprises 15 residues. The germline V gene has CDR1 SSHAT and CDR2 FNYEAQ (reference sequence). V lost 1 base and J lost 8, with 15 bases in between. The chain's CDR3 is CASSLGWAGFDEQFF. CDR3 nucleotide sequence: TGTGCCAGCAGCTTAGGATGGGCCGGCTTTGATGAGCAGTTCTTC. Based on the CDR3 plus reference TRBV7-7 and TRBJ2-1, the full variable domain is GAGVSQSPRYKVTKRGQDVTLRCDPISSHATLYWYQQALGQGPEFLTYFNYEAQPDKSGLPSDRFSAERPEGSISTLTIQRTEQRDSAMYRCASSLGWAGFDEQFFGPGTRLTVL.

The chain uses TRBV5-6 and TRBJ1-4, with D unresolved. V shed 0 bases and J shed 0 bases, with 12 bases lying between them. Germline loops: CDR1 SGHDT, CDR2 YYEEEE. The CDR3 covers 17 residues. CDR3 loop: CASSLDGRRATNEKLFF. As DNA, the CDR3 is TGTGCCAGCAGCTTGGACGGGAGACGAGCAACTAATGAAAAACTGTTTTTT.

This clone was counted between two and nine times. The rearrangement links TRBV2 to TRBJ1-5; 10 bases agree with TRBD1. V lost 4 bases and J lost 4; bases outside the gene matches: 1. Germline V gene data show CDR1 as SNHLY and CDR2 as FYNNEI. The CDR3 contains 14 residues. The CDR3 DNA reads as TGTGCCAGCAGTGGGACAGGGGGGAATCAGCCCCAGCATTTT. Encoded protein: CASSGTGGNQPQHF.

This clone was recorded only once. This chain joins TRBV7-8 and TRBJ1-4; tentatively, D is TRBD1 (5 bases). Trimming cost V 5 bases and J 6 bases, with 10 bases left between them. Looked up from germline, CDR1 is SGHVS and CDR2 is FQNEAQ. The CDR3 runs 13 residues. The CDR3: CASSPDSYEKLFF. DNA of the CDR3: TGTGCCAGCAGCCCTGACAGTTATGAAAAACTGTTTTTT. Full variable domain (missing parts from reference TRBV7-8 and TRBJ1-4): GAGVSQSPRYKVAKRGQDVALRCDPISGHVSLFWYQQALGQGPEFLTYFQNEAQLDKSGLPSDRFFAERPEGSVSTLKIQRTQQEDSAVYLCASSPDSYEKLFFGSGTQLSVL.

This rearrangement joins TRBV3-1 (or the pseudogene TRBV3-2) to TRBJ2-3; D possibly corresponds to TRBD2 (6 bases). The CDR3 contains 16 residues. The germline V gene has CDR1 LGHDT and CDR2 YNNKEL (reference sequence). With 1 base removed from V and 3 bases from J, the gap between germline ends came to 14 bases. The CDR3: CASSQVLGGGTDTQYF. The CDR3 DNA is TGTGCCAGCAGCCAAGTTTTGGGCGGAGGGACAGATACGCAGTATTTT.

The chain couples TRBV28 to TRBJ1-2; 8 bases line up with TRBD1. Germline trimming cut 11 bases from V and 0 bases from J; bases unmatched to any gene: 5. Germline V gene data show CDR1 as MDHEN and CDR2 as SYDVKM. The CDR3 covers 13 residues. CDR3 DNA: TGTGCCGGACAGGGCTCCTCTAACTATGGCTACACCTTC. It encodes CAGQGSSNYGYTF.

The J gene is TRBJ2-7, the V gene TRBV28; 9 nucleotides align to TRBD2. The CDR3 length is 15 residues. Germline assignment: CDR1 MDHEN and CDR2 SYDVKM. Trimming cost V 2 bases and J 3 bases; bases outside gene matches: 5. This CDR3 reads CASSLRASGIYEQYF. In DNA form, the CDR3 reads TGTGCCAGCAGTTTACGGGCTAGCGGGATCTACGAGCAGTACTTC.

The chain joins TRBV7-9 to TRBJ2-5; D remains ambiguous. V dropped 1 base and J dropped 4 bases, with 4 bases sitting between them. CDR3 length equals 12 residues. Germline CDR1 SEHNR, CDR2 FQNEAQ (reference sequence). The CDR3 nucleotides are TGTGCCAGCAGCTTAGACAGAGAGACCCAGTACTTC. It yields the protein CASSLDRETQYF.

The chain joins TRBV7-9 to TRBJ2-3, with 12 positions matching TRBD2. The CDR3 extends over 17 amino acids. Unmatched junction bases numbered 6, after V lost 5 bases and J lost 0 bases. CDR1 SEHNR and CDR2 FQNEAQ come from the germline V gene (reference sequence). The CDR3 protein is CASSRTSGVSSTDTQYF. In DNA, the CDR3 is TGTGCCAGCAGCCGGACTAGCGGGGTTAGTAGCACAGATACGCAGTATTTT.

The chain uses TRBV30 and TRBJ2-1; 8 bases map to TRBD2. This CDR3 has 12 amino acids. The trim removed 3 bases at V and 7 bases at J, leaving 2 bases unmatched. CDR1 and CDR2 from the germline V gene are GTSNPN and SVGIG (reference sequence). This CDR3 reads CAWRLAGNEQFF. The CDR3 nucleotides are TGTGCCTGGAGATTAGCGGGGAATGAGCAGTTCTTC.

The chain uses TRBV19 and TRBJ1-1; 8 bases line up with TRBD1. The trim removed 8 bases at V and 2 bases at J, leaving 1 base unmatched. The CDR3 contains 12 residues. Germline V lookup: CDR1 LNHDA, CDR2 SQIVND (reference sequence). The CDR3 is CASGQGNTEAFF. In DNA form, the CDR3 reads TGTGCCAGTGGACAGGGAAACACTGAAGCTTTCTTT.

CDR3 sequence: CAWTPPGLAGGYEQYF. The CDR3 region has the DNA TGTGCCTGGACCCCACCGGGACTAGCGGGAGGGTACGAGCAGTACTTC. The V gene is TRBV30, the J gene TRBJ2-7; 16 bases line up with TRBD2. In germline, CDR1 is GTSNPN, CDR2 SVGIG (reference sequence). The CDR3 sequence is 16 residues long. The V and J ends lost 4 bases and 4 bases, in that order; junction bases with no gene match: 7.

V usage is TRBV3-1 (or the pseudogene TRBV3-2) and J usage is TRBJ2-5; 12 nucleotides align to TRBD2. Per germline, CDR1 LGHDT and CDR2 YNNKEL (reference sequence). This CDR3 contains 16 residues. V shed 0 bases and J 5 bases; nucleotides not matched to a gene: 4. The DNA for the CDR3 is TGTGCCAGCAGCCAAGATACTAGCGGGAGGTCCGAGACCCAGTACTTC. It translates to CASSQDTSGRSETQYF.

The J gene is TRBJ2-1, the V gene TRBV7-2; unclear D gene. Germline V gene lookup returns CDR1 SGHTA and CDR2 FQGNSA. The germline V and J ends were trimmed by 5 bases and 4 bases, with 3 bases remaining between them. The CDR3 has 11 amino acids. The CDR3 loop reads CASSIYNEQFF. In nucleotides, the CDR3 is TGTGCCAGCAGCATATACAATGAGCAGTTCTTC.

This chain uses TRBV9 with TRBJ2-1; D remains unclear. V lost 0 bases and J 5 bases, leaving 15 bases between the germline ends. Per the germline V gene, CDR1 is SGDLS and CDR2 is YYNGEE. The CDR3 extends over 16 amino acids. The CDR3 protein is CASSVVGPPMDNEQFF. The CDR3 DNA sequence: TGTGCCAGCAGCGTAGTTGGGCCCCCGATGGACAATGAGCAGTTCTTC.